Below, 2 T cell receptor beta chains from the same sample are listed, as sequenced in a study of blood T cell repertoires in COVID-19. The method was immunoSEQ multiplex PCR; TCRdb's version includes in-frame clones alone and lacks a portion of them. The sample has some 97,000 clones; around four fifths are singletons. The material sequenced was peripheral blood. These receptors all come from a man in his fifties with active or convalescent COVID-19.

The V and J genes are TRBV19 and TRBJ2-1; 10 nucleotides match TRBD1. The CDR3 runs to 16 residues. Trimming at V came to 3 bases and at J to 6 bases, leaving 8 bases not matched to a gene. Per the germline V gene, CDR1 is LNHDA and CDR2 is SQIVND (reference sequence). The CDR3: CASSIPTGTGVNEQFF. The CDR3 nucleotides read TGTGCCAGTAGTATCCCGACCGGGACAGGGGTCAATGAGCAGTTCTTC.

V and J are TRBV5-4 and TRBJ2-1; 10 bases agree with TRBD2. The CDR3 contains 17 residues. CDR1 is SGHNT and CDR2 is YYREEE in the germline V gene (reference sequence). With V trimmed by 4 bases and J by 0 bases, 7 bases remained unmatched. CDR3 residues: CASSPGLAASSYNEQFF. The CDR3 DNA sequence: TGTGCCAGCAGCCCCGGACTAGCGGCAAGCTCCTACAATGAGCAGTTCTTC.